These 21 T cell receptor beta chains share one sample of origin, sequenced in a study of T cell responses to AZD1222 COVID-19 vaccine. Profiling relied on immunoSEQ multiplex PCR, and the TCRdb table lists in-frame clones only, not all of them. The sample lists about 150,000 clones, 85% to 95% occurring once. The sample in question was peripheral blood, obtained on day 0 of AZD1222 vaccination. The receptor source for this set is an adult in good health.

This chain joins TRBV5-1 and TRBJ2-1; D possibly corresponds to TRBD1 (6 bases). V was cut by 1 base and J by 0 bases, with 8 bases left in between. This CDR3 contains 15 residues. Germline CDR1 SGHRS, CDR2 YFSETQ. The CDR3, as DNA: TGCGCCAGCAGCTTGCGAGGGGGCTCCTACAATGAGCAGTTCTTC. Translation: CASSLRGGSYNEQFF.

CDR3 nucleotide sequence: TGTGCCAGCAGTTTATCGCTAGCGGTCGACAGCTCCTACAATGAGCAGTTCTTC. Translated, it gives CASSLSLAVDSSYNEQFF. The chain recombines TRBV28 with TRBJ2-1, with 7 bases matching TRBD2. Trimming took 1 base from V and 0 from J; bases not matched to a gene: 9. This CDR3 region has 18 residues. The germline V gene encodes CDR1 MDHEN and CDR2 SYDVKM.

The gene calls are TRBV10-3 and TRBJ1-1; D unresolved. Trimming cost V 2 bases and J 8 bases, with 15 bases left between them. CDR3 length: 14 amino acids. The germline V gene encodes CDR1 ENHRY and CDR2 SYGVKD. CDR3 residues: CAISERVGFAEAFF. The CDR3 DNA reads TGTGCCATCAGTGAGAGAGTGGGATTCGCCGAAGCTTTCTTT.

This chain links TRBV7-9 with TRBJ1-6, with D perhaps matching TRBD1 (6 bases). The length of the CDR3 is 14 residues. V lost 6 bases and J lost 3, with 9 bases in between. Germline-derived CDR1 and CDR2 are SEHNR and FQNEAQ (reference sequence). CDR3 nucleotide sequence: TGTGCCAGCAGGGGGGGCATCTATAATTCACCCCTCCACTTT. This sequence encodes CASRGGIYNSPLHF.

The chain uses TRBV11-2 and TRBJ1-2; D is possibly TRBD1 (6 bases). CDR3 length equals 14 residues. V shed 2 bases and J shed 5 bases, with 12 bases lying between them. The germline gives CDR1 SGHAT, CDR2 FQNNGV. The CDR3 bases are TGTGCCAGCAGCTTAAACAGGGACTCTTATGGCTACACCTTC. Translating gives CASSLNRDSYGYTF.

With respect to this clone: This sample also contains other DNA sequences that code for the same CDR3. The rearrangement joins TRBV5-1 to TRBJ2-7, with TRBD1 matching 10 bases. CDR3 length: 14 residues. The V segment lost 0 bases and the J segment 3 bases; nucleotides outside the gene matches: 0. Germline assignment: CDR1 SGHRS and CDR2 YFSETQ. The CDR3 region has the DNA TGCGCCAGCAGCTTGGGGACAGGGGGCTACGAGCAGTACTTC. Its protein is CASSLGTGGYEQYF.

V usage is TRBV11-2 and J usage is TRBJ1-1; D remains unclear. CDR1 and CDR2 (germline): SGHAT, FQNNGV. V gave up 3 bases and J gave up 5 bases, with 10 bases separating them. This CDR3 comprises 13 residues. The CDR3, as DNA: TGTGCCAGCAGCTTTGGGCGGGAAACTGAAGCTTTCTTT. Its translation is CASSFGRETEAFF.

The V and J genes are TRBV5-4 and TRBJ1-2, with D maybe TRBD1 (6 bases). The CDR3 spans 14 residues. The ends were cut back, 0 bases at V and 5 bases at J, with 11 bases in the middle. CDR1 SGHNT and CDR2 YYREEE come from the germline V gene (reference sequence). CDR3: CASSLEGDYYGYTF. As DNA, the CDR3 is TGTGCCAGCAGCTTGGAGGGGGATTATTATGGCTACACCTTC.

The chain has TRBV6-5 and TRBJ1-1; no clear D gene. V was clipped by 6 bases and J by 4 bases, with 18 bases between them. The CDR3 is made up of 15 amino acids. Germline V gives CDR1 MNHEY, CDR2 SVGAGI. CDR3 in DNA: TGTGCCAGCAGCCACGACCGGACTCCGGCCACTGAAGCTTTCTTT. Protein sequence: CASSHDRTPATEAFF.

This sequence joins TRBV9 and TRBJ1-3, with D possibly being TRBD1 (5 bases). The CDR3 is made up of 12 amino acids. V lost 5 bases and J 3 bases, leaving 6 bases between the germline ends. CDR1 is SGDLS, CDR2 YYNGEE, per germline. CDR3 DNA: TGTGCCAGCAGGGACAATGGAAACACCATATATTTT. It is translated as CASRDNGNTIYF.

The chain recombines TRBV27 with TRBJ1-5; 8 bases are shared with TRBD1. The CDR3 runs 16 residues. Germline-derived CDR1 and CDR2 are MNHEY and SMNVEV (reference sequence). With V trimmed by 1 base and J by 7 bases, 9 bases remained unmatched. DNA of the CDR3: TGTGCCAGCAGTTTATATCAGGGGGCGCAAAAACAGCCCCAGCATTTT. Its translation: CASSLYQGAQKQPQHF.

In DNA, the CDR3 is TGTGCCAGCAGCGTAGATACCGGCTACACCGGGGAGCTGTTTTTT. This encodes CASSVDTGYTGELFF. This rearrangement joins TRBV9 to TRBJ2-2, with no clear D. Trimming cost V 0 bases and J 3 bases, with 9 bases left between them. The CDR3 has 15 amino acids. The germline CDR1 and CDR2 sequences are SGDLS and YYNGEE.

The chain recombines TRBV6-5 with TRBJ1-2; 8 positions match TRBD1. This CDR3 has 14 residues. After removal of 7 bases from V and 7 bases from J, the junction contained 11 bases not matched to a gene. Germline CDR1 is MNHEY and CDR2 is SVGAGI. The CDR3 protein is CASKGGRGLRGYTF. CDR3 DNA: TGTGCCAGCAAGGGCGGCAGGGGGCTGCGTGGCTACACCTTC.

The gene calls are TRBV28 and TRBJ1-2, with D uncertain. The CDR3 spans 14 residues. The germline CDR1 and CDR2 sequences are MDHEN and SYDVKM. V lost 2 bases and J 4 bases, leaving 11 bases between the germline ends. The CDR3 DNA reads TGTGCCAGCAGTTTAGAGGAACGGTTCTATGGCTACACCTTC. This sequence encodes CASSLEERFYGYTF.

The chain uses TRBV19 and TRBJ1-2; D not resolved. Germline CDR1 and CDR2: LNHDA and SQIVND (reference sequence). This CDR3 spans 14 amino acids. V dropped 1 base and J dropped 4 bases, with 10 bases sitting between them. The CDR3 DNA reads TGTGCCAGTAGTATAGGCGGGAGACTCTATGGCTACACCTTC. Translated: CASSIGGRLYGYTF.

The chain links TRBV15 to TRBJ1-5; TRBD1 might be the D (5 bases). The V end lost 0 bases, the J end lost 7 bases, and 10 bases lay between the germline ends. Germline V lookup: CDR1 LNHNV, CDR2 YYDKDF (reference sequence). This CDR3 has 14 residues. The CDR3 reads CATSRDLGDQPQHF. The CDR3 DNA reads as TGTGCCACCAGCAGAGATCTGGGGGACCAGCCCCAGCATTTT.

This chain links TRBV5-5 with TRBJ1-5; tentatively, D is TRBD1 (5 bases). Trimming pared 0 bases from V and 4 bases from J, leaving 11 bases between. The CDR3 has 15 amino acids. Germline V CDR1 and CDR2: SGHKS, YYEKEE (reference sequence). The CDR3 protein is CASSLGQQFNQPQHF. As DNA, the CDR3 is TGTGCCAGCAGCTTGGGACAGCAATTTAATCAGCCCCAGCATTTT.

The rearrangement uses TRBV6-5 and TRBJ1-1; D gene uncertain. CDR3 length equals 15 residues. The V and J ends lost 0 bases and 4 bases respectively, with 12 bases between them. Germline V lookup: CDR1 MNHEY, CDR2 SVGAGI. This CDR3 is CASSYSPRVGTEAFF. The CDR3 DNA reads TGTGCCAGCAGTTACTCGCCCCGGGTAGGCACTGAAGCTTTCTTT.

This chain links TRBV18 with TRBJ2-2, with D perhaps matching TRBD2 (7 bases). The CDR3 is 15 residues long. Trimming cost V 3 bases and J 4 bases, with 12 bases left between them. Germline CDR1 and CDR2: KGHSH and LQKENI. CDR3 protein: CASSPTGRVTGELFF. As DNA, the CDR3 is TGTGCCAGCTCACCCACAGGGAGGGTCACCGGGGAGCTGTTTTTT.

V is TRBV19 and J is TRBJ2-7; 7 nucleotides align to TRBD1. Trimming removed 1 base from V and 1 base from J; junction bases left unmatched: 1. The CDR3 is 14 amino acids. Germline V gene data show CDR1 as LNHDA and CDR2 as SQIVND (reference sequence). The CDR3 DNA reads TGTGCCAGTAGTATAGCGGGACAGTCCTACGAGCAGTACTTC. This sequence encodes CASSIAGQSYEQYF.

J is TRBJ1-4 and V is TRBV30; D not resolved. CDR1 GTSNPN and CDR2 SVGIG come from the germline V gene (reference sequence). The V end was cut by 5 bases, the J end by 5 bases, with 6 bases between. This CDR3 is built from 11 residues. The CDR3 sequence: CAWGRNEKLFF. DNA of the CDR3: TGTGCCTGGGGACGAAATGAAAAACTGTTTTTT.